Here is one T cell receptor beta chain with its context. Its antigen is undetermined. Clinicians diagnosed patients from clinical symptoms, serum thyroxine and TRAb, thyroid ultrasound and orbital computed tomography. The blood sample predates any ophthalmopathy symptoms, coming from first hyperthyroidism diagnosis. Amplification of TCR beta CDR3 regions was performed using RNA transcripts as template. First-round RT-PCR targeting the TCR CDR3 was performed with the HTBI primer set. Each CDR3 protein is one row after TCRdb ran MiXCR on the multiplex PCR reads. The table has 280,000 or so distinct CDR3 sequences, less than 30% seen once. Trimming took off 8 bases at V and 3 bases at J, with 20 bases between the two ends. Germline CDR1 is SNHLY and CDR2 is FYNNEI. CDR3 size: 16 residues. These data are taken from a study of T cells in Graves' hyperthyroidism and ophthalmopathy. Turning to the study itself: Peripheral blood was secured at the point of initial diagnosis, before any treatment. Study-level points and caveats: Through a model of 13 V-J features, ophthalmopathy was separated from stable hyperthyroidism.

The sample comprised blood. The chain has TRBV2 and TRBJ1-5, with TRBD1 as a possible D gene (6 bases). The sequence was obtained from a man aged 40-49 years with Graves' hyperthyroidism that later progressed to Graves' ophthalmopathy. In nucleotides, the CDR3 is TGTGCCAGCCGCCCAGGGGCAGACCTCTACAATCAGCCCCAGCATTTT. This encodes CASRPGADLYNQPQHF.